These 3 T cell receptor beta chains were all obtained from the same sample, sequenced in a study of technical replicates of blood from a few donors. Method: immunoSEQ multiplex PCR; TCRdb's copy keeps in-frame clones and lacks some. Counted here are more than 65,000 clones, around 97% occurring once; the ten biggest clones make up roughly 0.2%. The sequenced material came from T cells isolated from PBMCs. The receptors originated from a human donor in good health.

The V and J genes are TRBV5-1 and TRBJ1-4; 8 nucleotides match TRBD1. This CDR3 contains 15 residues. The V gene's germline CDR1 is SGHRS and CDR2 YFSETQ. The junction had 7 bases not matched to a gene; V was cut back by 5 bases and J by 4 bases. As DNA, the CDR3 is TGCGCCAGCAGTAGGACAGGGCAGGGTAATGAAAAACTGTTTTTT. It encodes CASSRTGQGNEKLFF. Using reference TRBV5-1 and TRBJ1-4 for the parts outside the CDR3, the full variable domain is KAGVTQTPRYLIKTRGQQVTLSCSPISGHRSVSWYQQTPGQGLQFLFEYFSETQRNKGNFPGRFSGRQFSNSRSEMNVSTLELGDSALYLCASSRTGQGNEKLFFGSGTQLSVL.

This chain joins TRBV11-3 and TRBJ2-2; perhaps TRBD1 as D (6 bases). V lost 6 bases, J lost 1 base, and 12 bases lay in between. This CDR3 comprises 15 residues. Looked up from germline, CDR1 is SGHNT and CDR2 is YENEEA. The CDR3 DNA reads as TGTGCCAGCAGGCCAGGGGTGGGGAACACCGGGGAGCTGTTTTTT. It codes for CASRPGVGNTGELFF.

The CDR3 spells CASSHPQGISYEQYF. In DNA form, the CDR3 reads TGTGCCAGCAGTCACCCCCAGGGAATAAGCTACGAGCAGTACTTC. The V gene is TRBV7-9, the J gene TRBJ2-7; TRBD1 might be the D (5 bases). Germline CDR1 SEHNR, CDR2 FQNEAQ (reference sequence). Trimming cost V 6 bases and J 3 bases, with 18 bases left between them. This CDR3 contains 15 residues.